This entry features one T cell receptor (beta chain) sequence. No antigen is known for it. Trimming took 7 bases from V and 0 from J; bases not matched to a gene: 5. Per the germline V gene, CDR1 is SQVTM and CDR2 is ANQGSEA. This CDR3 is built from 13 residues. The source of the sample is a study of post-analysis software for immune sequencing data. Findings and limits, study-wide: Five TRBV segments (TRBV5-6, TRBV5-1 and TRBV20-1 among them) occurred more frequently in patients than in controls.

Each TCR beta cDNA library carried unique molecular identifiers. TCRdb independently ran MiXCR on the PCR reads; one entry per CDR3 protein. The data contain 650,000 to 850,000 distinct CDR3 sequences, roughly 58% of them singletons. The chain couples TRBV29-1 to TRBJ2-7; TRBD1 matches 8 bases. Sequencing was performed on blood. The receptor comes from a girl aged 5 to 17 with multiple sclerosis. The CDR3 nucleotides are TGCAGCGCCAGGGACAGGCGCTCCTACGAGCAGTACTTC. It specifies CSARDRRSYEQYF.